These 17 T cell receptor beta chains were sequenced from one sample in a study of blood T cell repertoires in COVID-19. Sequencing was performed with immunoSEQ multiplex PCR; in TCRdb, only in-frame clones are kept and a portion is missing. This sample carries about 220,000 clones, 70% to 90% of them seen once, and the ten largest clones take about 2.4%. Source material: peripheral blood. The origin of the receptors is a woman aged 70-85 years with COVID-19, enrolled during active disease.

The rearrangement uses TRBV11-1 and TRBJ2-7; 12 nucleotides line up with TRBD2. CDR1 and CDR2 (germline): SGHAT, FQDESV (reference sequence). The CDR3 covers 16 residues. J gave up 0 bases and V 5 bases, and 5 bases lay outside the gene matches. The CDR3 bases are TGTGCCAGCAGCCCCGGACTAGCGGGGACCTCCTACGAGCAGTACTTC. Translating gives CASSPGLAGTSYEQYF.

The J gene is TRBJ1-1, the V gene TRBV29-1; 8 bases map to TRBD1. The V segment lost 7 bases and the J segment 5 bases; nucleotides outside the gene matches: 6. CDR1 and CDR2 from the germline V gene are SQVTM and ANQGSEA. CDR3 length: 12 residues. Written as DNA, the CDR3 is TGCAGCGCGGGACAGGTAGGGACTGAAGCTTTCTTT. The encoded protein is CSAGQVGTEAFF.

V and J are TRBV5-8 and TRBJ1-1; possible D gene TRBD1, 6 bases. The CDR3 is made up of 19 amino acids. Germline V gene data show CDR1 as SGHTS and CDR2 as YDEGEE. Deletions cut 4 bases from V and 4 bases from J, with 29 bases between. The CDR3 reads CASSPGAGRTGLYSTEAFF. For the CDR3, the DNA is TGTGCCAGCAGCCCCGGGGCCGGCCGCACAGGGTTATATTCCACTGAAGCTTTCTTT.

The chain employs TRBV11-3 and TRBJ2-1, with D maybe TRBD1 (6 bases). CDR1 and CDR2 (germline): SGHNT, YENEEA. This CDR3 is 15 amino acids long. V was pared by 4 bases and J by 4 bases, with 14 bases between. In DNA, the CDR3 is TGTGCCAGCAGCTCCTCCCGGGACATTTACAATGAGCAGTTCTTC. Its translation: CASSSSRDIYNEQFF.

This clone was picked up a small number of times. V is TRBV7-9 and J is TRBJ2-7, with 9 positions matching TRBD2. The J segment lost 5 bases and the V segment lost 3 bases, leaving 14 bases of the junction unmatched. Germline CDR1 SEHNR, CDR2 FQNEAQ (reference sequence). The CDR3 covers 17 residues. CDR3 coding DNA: TGTGCCAGCAGCTTCCCCCCTATGGGCGGGAGGGATAACGAGCAGTACTTC. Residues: CASSFPPMGGRDNEQYF.

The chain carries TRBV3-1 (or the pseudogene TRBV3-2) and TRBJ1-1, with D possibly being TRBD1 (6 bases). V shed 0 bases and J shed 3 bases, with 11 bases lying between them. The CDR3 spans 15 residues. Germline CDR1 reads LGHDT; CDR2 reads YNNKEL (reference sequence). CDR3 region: CASSQEGTLDTEAFF. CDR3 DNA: TGTGCCAGCAGCCAAGAAGGGACATTGGACACTGAAGCTTTCTTT.

As DNA, the CDR3 is TGTGCCACCAGTGACCAGGGAGGGGTAGAGACCCAGTACTTC. It yields the protein CATSDQGGVETQYF. J is TRBJ2-5 and V is TRBV24-1; 7 bases align to TRBD2. The CDR3 loop spans 14 amino acids. Trimming at V came to 4 bases and at J to 4 bases, leaving 5 bases not matched to a gene. Germline loops: CDR1 KGHDR, CDR2 SFDVKD.

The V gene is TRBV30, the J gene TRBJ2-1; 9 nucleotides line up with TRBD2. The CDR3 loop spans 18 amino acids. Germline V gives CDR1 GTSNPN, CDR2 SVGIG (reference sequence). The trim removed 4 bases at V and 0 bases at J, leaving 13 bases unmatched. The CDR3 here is CAWTDRRLAAYSYNEQFF. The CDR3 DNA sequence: TGTGCCTGGACGGACCGCCGACTAGCGGCATACTCCTACAATGAGCAGTTCTTC.

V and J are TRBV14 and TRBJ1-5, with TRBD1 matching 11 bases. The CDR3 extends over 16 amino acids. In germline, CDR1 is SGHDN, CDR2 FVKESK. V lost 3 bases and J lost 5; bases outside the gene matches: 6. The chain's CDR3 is CASSQWDRGAYQPQHF. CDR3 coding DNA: TGTGCCAGCAGCCAGTGGGACAGGGGGGCCTATCAGCCCCAGCATTTT. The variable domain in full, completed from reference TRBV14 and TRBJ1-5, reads EAGVTQFPSHSVIEKGQTVTLRCDPISGHDNLYWYRRVMGKEIKFLLHFVKESKQDESGMPNNRFLAERTGGTYSTLKVQPAELEDSGVYFCASSQWDRGAYQPQHFGDGTRLSIL.

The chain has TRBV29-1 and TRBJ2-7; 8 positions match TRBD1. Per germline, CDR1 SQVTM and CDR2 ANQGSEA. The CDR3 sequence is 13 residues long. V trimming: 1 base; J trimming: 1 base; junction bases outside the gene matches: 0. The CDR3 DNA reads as TGCAGCGTTGAAGGGGACAGGTCCTACGAGCAGTACTTC. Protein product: CSVEGDRSYEQYF.

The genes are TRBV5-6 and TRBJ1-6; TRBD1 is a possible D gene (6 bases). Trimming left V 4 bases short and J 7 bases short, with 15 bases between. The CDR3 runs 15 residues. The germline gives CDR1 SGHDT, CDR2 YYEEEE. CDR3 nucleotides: TGTGCCAGCAGCCCGACAGGTCGCGCGAATTCACCCCTCCACTTT. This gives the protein CASSPTGRANSPLHF.

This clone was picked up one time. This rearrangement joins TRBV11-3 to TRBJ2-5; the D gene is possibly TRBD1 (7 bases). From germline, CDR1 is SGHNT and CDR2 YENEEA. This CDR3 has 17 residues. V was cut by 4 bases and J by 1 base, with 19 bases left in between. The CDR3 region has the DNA TGTGCCAGCAGCTCTGGGAAGGGGGCGGGATTCCAAGAGACCCAGTACTTC. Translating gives CASSSGKGAGFQETQYF.

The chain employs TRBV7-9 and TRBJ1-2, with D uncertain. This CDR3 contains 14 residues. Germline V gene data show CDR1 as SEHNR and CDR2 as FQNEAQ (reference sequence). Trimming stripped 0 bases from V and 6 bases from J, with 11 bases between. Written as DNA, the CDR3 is TGTGCCAGCAGCTTAGCGCTACCGATAGATGGCTACACCTTC. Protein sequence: CASSLALPIDGYTF.

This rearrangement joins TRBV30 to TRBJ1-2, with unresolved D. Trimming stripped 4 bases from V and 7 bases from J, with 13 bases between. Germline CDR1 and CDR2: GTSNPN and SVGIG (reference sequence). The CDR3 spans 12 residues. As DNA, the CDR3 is TGTGCCTGGATGCTCGACGGGTTTGGCTACACCTTC. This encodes CAWMLDGFGYTF.

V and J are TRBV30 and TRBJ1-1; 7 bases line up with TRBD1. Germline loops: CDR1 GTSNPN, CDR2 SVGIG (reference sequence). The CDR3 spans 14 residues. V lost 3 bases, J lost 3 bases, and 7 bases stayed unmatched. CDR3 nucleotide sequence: TGTGCCTGGAGCCGAAATCAGGGGGACACTGAAGCTTTCTTT. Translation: CAWSRNQGDTEAFF.

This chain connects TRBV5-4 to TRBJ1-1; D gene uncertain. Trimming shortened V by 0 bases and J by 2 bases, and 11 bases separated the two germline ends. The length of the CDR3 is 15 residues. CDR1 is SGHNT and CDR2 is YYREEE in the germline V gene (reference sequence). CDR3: CASSLGSHLNTEAFF. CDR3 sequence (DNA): TGTGCCAGCAGCTTGGGGTCCCACCTAAACACTGAAGCTTTCTTT.

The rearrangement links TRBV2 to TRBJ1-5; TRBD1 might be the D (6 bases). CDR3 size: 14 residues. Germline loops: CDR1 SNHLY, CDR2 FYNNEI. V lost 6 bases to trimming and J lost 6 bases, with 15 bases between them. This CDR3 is CASSSQGIRQPQHF. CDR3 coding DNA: TGTGCCAGCAGCTCCCAGGGGATACGTCAGCCCCAGCATTTT.